The following is a T cell receptor (beta chain) sequence with its context. Original processing methods: The assay estimated nucleated cells by amplifying reference gene primers. TCRdb's table, derived via immunoSEQ multiplex PCR, lists solely in-frame clones and lacks some. V and J calls plus clone size are reproduced from that table; the DNA served to infer D and trimming. The repertoire holds some 60,000 clones, with 82% as singletons. The CDR3 extends over 17 amino acids. CDR1 and CDR2 from the germline V gene are SGHDN and FVKESK. Losses at the gene ends were 1 base for V and 6 bases for J; bases not matched to a gene: 9. The sample belongs to a study of blood T cell repertoires in COVID-19. Background on the study: Donors in the United States, Italy and Spain gave samples during acute or convalescent COVID-19. The cDNA or gDNA used as material had been derived from T cells, B-cell-depleted T cells, or PBMCs.

The rearrangement joins TRBV14 to TRBJ1-4, with TRBD1 identical over 9 bases. The specimen sequenced was peripheral blood. This sequence originates from a human donor in a cohort sampled during active COVID-19. CDR3 residues: CASSQGIRRQGDEKLFF. CDR3 nucleotides: TGTGCCAGCAGCCAAGGAATAAGGAGACAGGGGGATGAAAAACTGTTTTTT.